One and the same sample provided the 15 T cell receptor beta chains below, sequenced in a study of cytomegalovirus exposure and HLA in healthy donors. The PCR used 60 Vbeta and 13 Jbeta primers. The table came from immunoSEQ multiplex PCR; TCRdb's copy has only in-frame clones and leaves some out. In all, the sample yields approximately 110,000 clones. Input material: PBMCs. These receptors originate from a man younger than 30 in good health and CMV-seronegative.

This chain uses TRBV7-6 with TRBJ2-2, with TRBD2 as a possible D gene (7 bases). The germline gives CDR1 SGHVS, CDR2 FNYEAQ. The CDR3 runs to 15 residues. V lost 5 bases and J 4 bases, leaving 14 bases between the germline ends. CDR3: CASSRPAGATGELFF. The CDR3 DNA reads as TGTGCCAGCAGCCGACCGGCGGGGGCCACCGGGGAGCTGTTTTTT.

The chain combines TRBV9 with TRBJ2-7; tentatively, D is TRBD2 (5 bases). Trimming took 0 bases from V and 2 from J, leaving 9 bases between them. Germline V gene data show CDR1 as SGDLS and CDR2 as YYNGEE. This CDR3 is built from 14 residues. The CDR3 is CASSVDVGTYEQYF. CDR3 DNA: TGTGCCAGCAGCGTAGACGTCGGGACCTACGAGCAGTACTTC. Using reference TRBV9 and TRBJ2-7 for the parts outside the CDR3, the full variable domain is DSGVTQTPKHLITATGQRVTLRCSPRSGDLSVYWYQQSLDQGLQFLIQYYNGEERAKGNILERFSAQQFPDLHSELNLSSLELGDSALYFCASSVDVGTYEQYFGPGTRLTVT.

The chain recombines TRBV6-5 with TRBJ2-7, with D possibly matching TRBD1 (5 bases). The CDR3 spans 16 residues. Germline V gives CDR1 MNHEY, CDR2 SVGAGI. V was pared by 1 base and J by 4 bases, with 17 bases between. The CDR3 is CASSYLGQGQLYEQYF. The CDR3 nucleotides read TGTGCCAGCAGTTACTTAGGCCAGGGCCAACTTTACGAGCAGTACTTC.

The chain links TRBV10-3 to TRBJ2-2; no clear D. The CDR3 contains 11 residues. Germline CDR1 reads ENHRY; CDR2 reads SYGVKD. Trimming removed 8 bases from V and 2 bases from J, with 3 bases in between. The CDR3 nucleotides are TGTGCCATCGGCAACACCGGGGAGCTGTTTTTT. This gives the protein CAIGNTGELFF.

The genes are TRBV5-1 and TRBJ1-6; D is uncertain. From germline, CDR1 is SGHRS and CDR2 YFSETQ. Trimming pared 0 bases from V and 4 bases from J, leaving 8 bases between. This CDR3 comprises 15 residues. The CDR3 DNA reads TGCGCCAGCAGCTTGGTATCCGGGTATAATTCACCCCTCCACTTT. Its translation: CASSLVSGYNSPLHF.

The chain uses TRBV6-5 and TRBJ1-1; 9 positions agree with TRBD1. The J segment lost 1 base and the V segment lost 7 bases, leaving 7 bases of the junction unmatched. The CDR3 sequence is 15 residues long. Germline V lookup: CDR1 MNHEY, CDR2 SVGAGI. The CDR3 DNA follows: TGTGCCAGCATTTTAGCACAGGGGGCGAACACTGAAGCTTTCTTT. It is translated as CASILAQGANTEAFF.

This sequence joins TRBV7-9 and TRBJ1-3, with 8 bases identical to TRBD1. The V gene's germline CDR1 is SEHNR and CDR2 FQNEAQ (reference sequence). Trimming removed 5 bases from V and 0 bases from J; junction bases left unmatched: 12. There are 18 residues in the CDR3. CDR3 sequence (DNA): TGTGCCAGCAGCCGCCGGGACAGGCTAAAACCCTCTGGAAACACCATATATTTT. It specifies CASSRRDRLKPSGNTIYF.

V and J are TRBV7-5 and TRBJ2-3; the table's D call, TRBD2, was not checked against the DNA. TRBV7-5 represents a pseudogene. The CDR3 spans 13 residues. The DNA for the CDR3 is TGTGCCAGCAGCTTACCTAACACAGATACGCAGTATTTT. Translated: CASSLPNTDTQYF.

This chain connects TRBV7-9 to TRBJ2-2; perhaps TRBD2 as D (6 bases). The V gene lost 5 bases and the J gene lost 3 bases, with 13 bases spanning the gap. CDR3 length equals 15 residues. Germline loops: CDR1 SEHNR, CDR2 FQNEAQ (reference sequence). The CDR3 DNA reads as TGTGCCAGCAGCCCATGGGACTCCCACACCGGGGAGCTGTTTTTT. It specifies CASSPWDSHTGELFF.

The CDR3 protein is CASSYGGEPQHF. For the CDR3, the DNA is TGTGCCAGTAGTTATGGGGGGGAGCCCCAGCATTTT. The J gene is TRBJ1-5, the V gene TRBV19; D perhaps matches TRBD1 (5 bases). CDR1 and CDR2 from the germline V gene are LNHDA and SQIVND (reference sequence). V was cut by 5 bases and J by 8 bases, with 10 bases left in between. The CDR3 loop spans 12 amino acids.

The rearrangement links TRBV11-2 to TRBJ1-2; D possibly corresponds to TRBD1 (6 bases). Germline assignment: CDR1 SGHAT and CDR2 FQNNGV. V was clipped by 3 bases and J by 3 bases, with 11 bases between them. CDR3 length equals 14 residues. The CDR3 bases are TGTGCCAGCAGCTTGTCACAGGGATACTATGGCTACACCTTC. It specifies CASSLSQGYYGYTF.

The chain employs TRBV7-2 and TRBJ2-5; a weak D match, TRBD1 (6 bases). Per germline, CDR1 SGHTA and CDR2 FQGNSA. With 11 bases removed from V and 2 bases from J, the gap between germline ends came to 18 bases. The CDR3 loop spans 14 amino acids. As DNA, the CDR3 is TGTGCCGGTCCTATTTACAGGGCACAAGAGACCCAGTACTTC. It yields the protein CAGPIYRAQETQYF.

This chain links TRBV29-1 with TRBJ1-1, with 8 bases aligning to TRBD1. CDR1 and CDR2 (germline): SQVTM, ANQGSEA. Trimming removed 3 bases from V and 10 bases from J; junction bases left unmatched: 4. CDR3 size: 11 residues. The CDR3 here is CSVEDRVGAFF. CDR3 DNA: TGCAGCGTTGAGGACAGGGTGGGAGCTTTCTTT.

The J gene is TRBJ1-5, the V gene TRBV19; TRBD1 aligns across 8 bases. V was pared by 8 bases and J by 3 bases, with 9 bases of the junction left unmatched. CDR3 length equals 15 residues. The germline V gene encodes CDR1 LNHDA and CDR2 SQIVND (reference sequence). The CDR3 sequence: CASSHGQGNNQPQHF. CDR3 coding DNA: TGTGCCAGTTCACACGGACAGGGCAACAATCAGCCCCAGCATTTT.

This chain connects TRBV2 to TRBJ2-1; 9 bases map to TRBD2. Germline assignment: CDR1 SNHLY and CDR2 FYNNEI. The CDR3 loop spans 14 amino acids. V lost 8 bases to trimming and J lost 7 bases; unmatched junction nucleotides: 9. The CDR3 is CASFAGGPGNEQFF. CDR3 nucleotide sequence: TGTGCCAGCTTCGCGGGAGGGCCGGGAAATGAGCAGTTCTTC.